This T cell receptor beta chain was observed in a study of T cell responses to AZD1222 COVID-19 vaccine. Study background: Pooled samples include second doses given at about 4 or 12 weeks.

Study findings and constraints: Compared with day 0, the breadth and depth of the Spike-specific TCR repertoire rose significantly after two doses of AZD1222. The number of AZD1222 recipients seropositive at baseline was only six. It should be noted that donors were predominantly white British and more often female, and clonal diversity was possibly underestimated.

Germline-derived CDR1 and CDR2 are SGDLS and YYNGEE. The CDR3 runs 12 residues. V was shortened by 3 bases and J by 10 bases, with 11 bases between the two germline ends. TCRdb's copy holds only in-frame clones and misses some; the assay was immunoSEQ multiplex PCR. Of 130,000 to 150,000 clones in the sample, approximately 94% were seen once. Turning to this clone: Its antigen remains unknown.

This clonotype originated in an adult in good health. The V call is TRBV9, the J call TRBJ2-1; TRBD2 is a possible D gene (5 bases). The source was peripheral blood, collected on day 0 of AZD1222 vaccination. The CDR3 sequence is CASSAPSGEQFF. The CDR3 bases are TGTGCCAGCAGCGCTCCCTCGGGGGAGCAGTTCTTC.